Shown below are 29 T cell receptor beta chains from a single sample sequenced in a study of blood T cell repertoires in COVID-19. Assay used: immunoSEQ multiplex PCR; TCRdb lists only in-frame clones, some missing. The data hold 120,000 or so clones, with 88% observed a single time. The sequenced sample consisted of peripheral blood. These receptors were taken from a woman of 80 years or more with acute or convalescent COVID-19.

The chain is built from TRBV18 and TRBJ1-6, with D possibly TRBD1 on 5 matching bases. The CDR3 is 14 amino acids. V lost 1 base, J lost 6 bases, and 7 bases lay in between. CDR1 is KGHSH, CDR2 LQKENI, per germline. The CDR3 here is CASSPQGRNSPLHF. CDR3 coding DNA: TGTGCCAGCTCACCACAGGGGCGTAATTCACCCCTCCACTTT.

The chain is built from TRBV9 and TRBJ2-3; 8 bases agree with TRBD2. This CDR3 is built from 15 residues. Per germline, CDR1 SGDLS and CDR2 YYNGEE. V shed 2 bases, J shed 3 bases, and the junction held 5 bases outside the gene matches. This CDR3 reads CASSVERGRTDTQYF. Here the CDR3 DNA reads TGTGCCAGCAGCGTGGAGCGGGGGAGGACAGATACGCAGTATTTT.

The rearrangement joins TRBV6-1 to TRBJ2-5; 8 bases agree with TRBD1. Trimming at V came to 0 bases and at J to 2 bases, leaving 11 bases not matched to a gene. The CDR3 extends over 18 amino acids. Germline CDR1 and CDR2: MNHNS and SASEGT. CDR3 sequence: CASSEAPTGVVTQETQYF. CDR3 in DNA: TGTGCCAGCAGTGAAGCACCGACAGGGGTGGTCACGCAAGAGACCCAGTACTTC.

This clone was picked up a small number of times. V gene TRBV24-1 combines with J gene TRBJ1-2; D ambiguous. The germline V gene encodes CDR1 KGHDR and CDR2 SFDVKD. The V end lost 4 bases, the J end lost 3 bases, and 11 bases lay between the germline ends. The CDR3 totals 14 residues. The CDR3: CATSDPGRHYGYTF. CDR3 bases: TGTGCCACCAGTGACCCGGGAAGGCACTATGGCTACACCTTC.

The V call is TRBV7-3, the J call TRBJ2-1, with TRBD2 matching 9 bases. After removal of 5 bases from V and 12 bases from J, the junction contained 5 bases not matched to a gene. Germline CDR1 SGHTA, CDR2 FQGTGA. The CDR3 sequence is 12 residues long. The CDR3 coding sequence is TGTGCCAGCAGCCCGACTAGCGGAGCGCAGTTCTTC. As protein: CASSPTSGAQFF.

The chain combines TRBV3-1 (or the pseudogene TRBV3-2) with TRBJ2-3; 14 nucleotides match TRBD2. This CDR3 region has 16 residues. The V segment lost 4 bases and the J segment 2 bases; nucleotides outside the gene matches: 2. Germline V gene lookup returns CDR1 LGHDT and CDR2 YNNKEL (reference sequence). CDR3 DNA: TGTGCCAGCAGCCTGGGACTAGCGGGGGACACAGATACGCAGTATTTT. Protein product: CASSLGLAGDTDTQYF.

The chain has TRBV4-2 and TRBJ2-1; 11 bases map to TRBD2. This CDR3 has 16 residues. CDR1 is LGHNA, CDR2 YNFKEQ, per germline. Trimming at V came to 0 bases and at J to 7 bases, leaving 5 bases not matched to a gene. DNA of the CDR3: TGTGCCAGCAGCCAAGATAGCGGGGGGGCCTCTAATGAGCAGTTCTTC. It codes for CASSQDSGGASNEQFF.

CDR3 loop: CASSFEGGNEKLFF. The CDR3, as DNA: TGCGCCAGCAGCTTTGAGGGGGGGAATGAAAAACTGTTTTTT. J is TRBJ1-4 and V is TRBV5-1; tentative D call: TRBD1 (6 bases). There are 14 residues in the CDR3. V was clipped by 2 bases and J by 5 bases, with 10 bases between them. Germline V gives CDR1 SGHRS, CDR2 YFSETQ.

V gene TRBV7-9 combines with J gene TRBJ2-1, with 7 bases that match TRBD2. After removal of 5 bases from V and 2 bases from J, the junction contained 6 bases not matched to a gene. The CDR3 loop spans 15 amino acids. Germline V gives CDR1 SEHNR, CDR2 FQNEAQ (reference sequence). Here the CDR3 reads CASSAGAGAYNEQFF. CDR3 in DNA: TGTGCCAGCAGCGCGGGAGCGGGCGCCTACAATGAGCAGTTCTTC. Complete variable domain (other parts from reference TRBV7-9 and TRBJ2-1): DTGVSQNPRHKITKRGQNVTFRCDPISEHNRLYWYRQTLGQGPEFLTYFQNEAQLEKSRLLSDRFSAERPKGSFSTLEIQRTEQGDSAMYLCASSAGAGAYNEQFFGPGTRLTVL.

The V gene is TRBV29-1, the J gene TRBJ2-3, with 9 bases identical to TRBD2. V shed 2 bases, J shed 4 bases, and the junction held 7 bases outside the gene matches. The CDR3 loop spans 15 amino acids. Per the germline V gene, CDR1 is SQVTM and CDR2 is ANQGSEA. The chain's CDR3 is CSVELGSGSSDTQYF. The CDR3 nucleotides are TGCAGCGTTGAATTGGGTAGCGGGAGCTCAGATACGCAGTATTTT.

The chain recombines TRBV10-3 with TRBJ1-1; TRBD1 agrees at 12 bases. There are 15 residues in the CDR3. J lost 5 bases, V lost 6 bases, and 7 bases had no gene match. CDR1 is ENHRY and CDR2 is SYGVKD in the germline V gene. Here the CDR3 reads CAIRGRDRGRTEAFF. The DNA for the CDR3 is TGTGCCATCAGGGGTAGGGACAGGGGGCGTACTGAAGCTTTCTTT.

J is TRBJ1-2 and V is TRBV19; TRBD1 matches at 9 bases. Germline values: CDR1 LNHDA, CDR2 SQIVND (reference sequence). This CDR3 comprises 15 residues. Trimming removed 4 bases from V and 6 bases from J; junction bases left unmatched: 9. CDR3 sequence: CASSTYRTGEDGYTF. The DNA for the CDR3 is TGTGCCAGTAGTACCTACCGGACAGGGGAAGATGGCTACACCTTC. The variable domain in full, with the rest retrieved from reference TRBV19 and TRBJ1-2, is DGGITQSPKYLFRKEGQNVTLSCEQNLNHDAMYWYRQDPGQGLRLIYYSQIVNDFQKGDIAEGYSVSREKKESFPLTVTSAQKNPTAFYLCASSTYRTGEDGYTFGSGTRLTVV.

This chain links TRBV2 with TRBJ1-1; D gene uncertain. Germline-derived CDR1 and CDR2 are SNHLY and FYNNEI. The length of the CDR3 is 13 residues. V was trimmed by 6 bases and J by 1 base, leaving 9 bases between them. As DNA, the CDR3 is TGTGCCAGCAGGACTAAGCCGAACACTGAAGCTTTCTTT. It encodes CASRTKPNTEAFF.

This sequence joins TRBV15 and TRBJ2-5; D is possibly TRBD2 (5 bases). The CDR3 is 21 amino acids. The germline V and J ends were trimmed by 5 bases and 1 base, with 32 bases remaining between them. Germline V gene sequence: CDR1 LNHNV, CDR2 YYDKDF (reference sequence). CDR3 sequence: CATSLSSRYGGALGGQETQYF. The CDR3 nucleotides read TGTGCCACCAGCCTCTCCAGTAGGTACGGAGGAGCCTTAGGAGGCCAAGAGACCCAGTACTTC.

The CDR3 spells CASSWDSLNSPLHF. DNA of the CDR3: TGTGCCAGCAGTTGGGACAGCTTGAATTCACCCCTCCACTTT. J is TRBJ1-6 and V is TRBV27; 7 bases map to TRBD1. J was trimmed by 7 bases and V by 4 bases; bases with no gene match: 4. The germline CDR1 and CDR2 sequences are MNHEY and SMNVEV (reference sequence). The CDR3 has 14 amino acids.

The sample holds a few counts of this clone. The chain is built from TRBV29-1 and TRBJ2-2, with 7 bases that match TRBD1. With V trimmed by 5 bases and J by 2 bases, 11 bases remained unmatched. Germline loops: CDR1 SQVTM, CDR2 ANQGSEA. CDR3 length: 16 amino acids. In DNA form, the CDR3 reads TGCAGCGTTATAGTACCCGGACAGGATAACACCGGGGAGCTGTTTTTT. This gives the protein CSVIVPGQDNTGELFF.

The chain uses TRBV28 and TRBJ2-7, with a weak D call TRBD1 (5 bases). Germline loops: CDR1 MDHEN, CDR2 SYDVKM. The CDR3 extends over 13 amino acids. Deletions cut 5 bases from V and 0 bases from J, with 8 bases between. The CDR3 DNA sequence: TGTGCCAGCAGTCACGACAGCTCCTACGAGCAGTACTTC. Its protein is CASSHDSSYEQYF.

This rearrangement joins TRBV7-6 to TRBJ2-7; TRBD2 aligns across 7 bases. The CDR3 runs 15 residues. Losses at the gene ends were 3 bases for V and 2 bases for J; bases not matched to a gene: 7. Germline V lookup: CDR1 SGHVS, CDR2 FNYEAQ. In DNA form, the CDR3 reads TGTGCCAGCAGCTTTAGTGCCGGGGGGACCTACGAGCAGTACTTC. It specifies CASSFSAGGTYEQYF.

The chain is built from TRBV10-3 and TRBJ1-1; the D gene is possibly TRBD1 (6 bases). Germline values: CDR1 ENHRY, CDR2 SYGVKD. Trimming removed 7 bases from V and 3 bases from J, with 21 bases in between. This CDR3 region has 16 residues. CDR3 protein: CAIMSGVPGLDTEAFF. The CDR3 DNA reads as TGTGCCATCATGTCAGGGGTACCCGGTTTGGACACTGAAGCTTTCTTT.

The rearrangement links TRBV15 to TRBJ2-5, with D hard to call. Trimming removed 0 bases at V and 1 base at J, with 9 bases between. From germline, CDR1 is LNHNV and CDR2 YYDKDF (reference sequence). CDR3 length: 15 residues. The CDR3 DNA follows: TGTGCCACCAGCAGAGATCTGGTACTCCAAGAGACCCAGTACTTC. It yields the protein CATSRDLVLQETQYF.

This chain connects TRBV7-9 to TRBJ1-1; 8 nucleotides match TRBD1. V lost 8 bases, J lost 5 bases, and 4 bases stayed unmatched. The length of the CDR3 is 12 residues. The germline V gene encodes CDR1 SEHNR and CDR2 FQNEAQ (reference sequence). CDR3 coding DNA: TGTGCCAGCGTCGGACAGGGTACTGAAGCTTTCTTT. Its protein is CASVGQGTEAFF.

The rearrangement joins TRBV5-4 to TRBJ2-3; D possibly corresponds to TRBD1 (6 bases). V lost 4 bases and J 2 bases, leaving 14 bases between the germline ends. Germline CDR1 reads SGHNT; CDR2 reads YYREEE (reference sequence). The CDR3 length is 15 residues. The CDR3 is CASSRLGHSTDTQYF. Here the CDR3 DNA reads TGTGCCAGCAGCAGACTGGGACATTCCACAGATACGCAGTATTTT.

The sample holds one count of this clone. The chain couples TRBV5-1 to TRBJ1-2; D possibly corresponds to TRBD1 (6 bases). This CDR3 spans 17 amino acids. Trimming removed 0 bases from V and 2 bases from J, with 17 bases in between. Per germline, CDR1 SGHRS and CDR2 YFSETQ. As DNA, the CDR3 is TGCGCCAGCAGCTTGGAATGGGGGCGCTCCTCAAACTATGGCTACACCTTC. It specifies CASSLEWGRSSNYGYTF.

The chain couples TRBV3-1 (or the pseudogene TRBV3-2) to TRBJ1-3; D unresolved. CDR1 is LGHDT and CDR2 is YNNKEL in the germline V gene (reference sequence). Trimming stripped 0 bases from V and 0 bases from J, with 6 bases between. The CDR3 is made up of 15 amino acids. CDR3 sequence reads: CASSQERNSGNTIYF. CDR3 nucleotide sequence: TGTGCCAGCAGCCAAGAGCGGAACTCTGGAAACACCATATATTTT.

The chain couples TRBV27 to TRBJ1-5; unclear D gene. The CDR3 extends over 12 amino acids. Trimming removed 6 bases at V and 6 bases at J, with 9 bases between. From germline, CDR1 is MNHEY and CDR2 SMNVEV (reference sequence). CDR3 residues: CASRAFPQPQHF. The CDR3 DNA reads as TGTGCCAGCAGGGCCTTTCCTCAGCCCCAGCATTTT.

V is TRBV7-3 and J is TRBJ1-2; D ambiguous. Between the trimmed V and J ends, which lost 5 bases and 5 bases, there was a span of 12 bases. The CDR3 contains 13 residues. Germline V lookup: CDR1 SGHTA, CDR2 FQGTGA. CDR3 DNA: TGTGCCAGCAGCAGAGGTTCTAGATATGGCTACACCTTC. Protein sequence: CASSRGSRYGYTF.

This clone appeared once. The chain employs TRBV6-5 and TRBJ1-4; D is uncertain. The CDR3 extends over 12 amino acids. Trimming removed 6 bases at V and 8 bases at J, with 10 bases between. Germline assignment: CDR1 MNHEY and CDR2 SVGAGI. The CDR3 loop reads CASRRTGEKLFF. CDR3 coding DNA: TGTGCCAGCAGGCGGACGGGGGAAAAACTGTTTTTT.

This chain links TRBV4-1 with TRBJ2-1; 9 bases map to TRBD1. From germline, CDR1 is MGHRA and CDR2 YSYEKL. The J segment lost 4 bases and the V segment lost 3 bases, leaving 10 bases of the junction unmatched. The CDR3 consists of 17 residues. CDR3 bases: TGCGCCAGCAGCCAGGAACCCGGGACAGGGTTTTACAATGAGCAGTTCTTC. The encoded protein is CASSQEPGTGFYNEQFF.

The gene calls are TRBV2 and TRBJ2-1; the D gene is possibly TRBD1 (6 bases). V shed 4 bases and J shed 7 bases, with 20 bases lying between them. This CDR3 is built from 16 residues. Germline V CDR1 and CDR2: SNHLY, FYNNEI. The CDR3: CASSGLGQGYPNEQFF. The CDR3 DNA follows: TGTGCCAGCAGTGGGTTGGGTCAGGGGTATCCTAATGAGCAGTTCTTC. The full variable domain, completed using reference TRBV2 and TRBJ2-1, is EPEVTQTPSHQVTQMGQEVILRCVPISNHLYFYWYRQILGQKVEFLVSFYNNEISEKSEIFDDQFSVERPDGSNFTLKIRSTKLEDSAMYFCASSGLGQGYPNEQFFGPGTRLTVL.